The 12 T cell receptor beta chains given below trace back to one sample, sequenced in a study of T cells expressing NK-cell markers. From its re-call of the 5' RACE reads, TCRdb lists each CDR3 protein once, without DNA. Listed are 130,000 to 150,000 distinct CDR3 sequences; 9.5% to 15% falls within the top ten. The sample was blood T cells: a sorted CD56 or NKG2C T cell subset, CD4+ or CD8+ T cells, or bulk PBMC T cells (not recorded which). The receptors derive from a man in his late teens or twenties in good health.

The rearrangement links TRBV24-1 to TRBJ2-2. In germline, CDR1 is KGHDR, CDR2 SFDVKD. The CDR3 totals 15 residues. The CDR3 is CATSDRDGNTGELFF.

The rearrangement joins TRBV4-3 to TRBJ2-7. Looked up from germline, CDR1 is LGHNA and CDR2 is YSLEER. The CDR3 is 15 amino acids. The CDR3 sequence is CASSQEMADGYEQYF.

The rearrangement joins TRBV11-2 to TRBJ1-2; the D call from TCRdb, TRBD1, cannot be confirmed without DNA. This CDR3 has 16 amino acids. Per germline, CDR1 SGHAT and CDR2 FQNNGV. CDR3 sequence reads: CASSSPSPDRNYGYTF.

This chain connects TRBV6-1 to TRBJ2-1; no DNA is available, so the TRBD2 call from TCRdb remains unchecked. The germline V gene encodes CDR1 MNHNS and CDR2 SASEGT. CDR3 length: 16 amino acids. The CDR3 protein is CASSEASAGILNEQFF.

The chain carries TRBV27 and TRBJ2-1. CDR1 and CDR2 from the germline V gene are MNHEY and SMNVEV (reference sequence). This CDR3 is built from 14 residues. CDR3 loop: CASSFTPSYNEQFF.

The chain employs TRBV27 and TRBJ2-5; there is no DNA to check the TCRdb D call of TRBD2. The CDR3 is made up of 16 amino acids. CDR1 is MNHEY, CDR2 SMNVEV, per germline (reference sequence). CDR3: CASSLSGTSGKGTQYF.

The chain employs TRBV27 and TRBJ2-1. Germline V gene sequence: CDR1 MNHEY, CDR2 SMNVEV (reference sequence). The CDR3 has 14 amino acids. The CDR3 loop reads CASSWGGPYNEQFF.

This chain joins TRBV28 and TRBJ2-5; TCRdb names TRBD2, which stays unverified in the absence of DNA. This CDR3 has 17 residues. The V gene's germline CDR1 is MDHEN and CDR2 SYDVKM. The CDR3 loop reads CASSHLTLAGDQETQYF.

The chain recombines TRBV12-3 or TRBV12-4 with TRBJ2-1. The CDR3 is 13 amino acids. CDR3 protein: CASSPSAYNEQFF.

CDR3 residues: CASSYEGAAVQHF. The chain combines TRBV6-2 or TRBV6-3 with TRBJ1-5. This CDR3 comprises 13 residues. The V gene's germline CDR1 is MNHEY and CDR2 SVGEGT.

The chain couples TRBV12-3 or TRBV12-4 to TRBJ1-4; TCRdb gives TRBD1 as the D gene, but with no DNA this cannot be confirmed. CDR3 length: 14 residues. This CDR3 is CASTRTGANEKLFF.

The chain recombines TRBV14 with TRBJ2-3. Germline CDR1 SGHDN, CDR2 FVKESK. CDR3 size: 12 residues. The CDR3 is CASSLSWDTQYF.